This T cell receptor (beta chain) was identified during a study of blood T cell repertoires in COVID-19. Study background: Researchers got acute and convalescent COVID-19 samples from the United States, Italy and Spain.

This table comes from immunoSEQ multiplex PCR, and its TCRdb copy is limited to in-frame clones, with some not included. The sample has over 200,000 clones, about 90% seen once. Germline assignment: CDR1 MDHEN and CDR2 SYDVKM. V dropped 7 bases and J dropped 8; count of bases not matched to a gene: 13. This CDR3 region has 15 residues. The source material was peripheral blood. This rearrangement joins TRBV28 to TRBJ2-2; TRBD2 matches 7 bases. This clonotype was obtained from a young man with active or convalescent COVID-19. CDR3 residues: CASTGVAGAFGELFF. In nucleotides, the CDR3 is TGTGCCAGCACGGGAGTGGCGGGAGCCTTTGGGGAGCTGTTTTTT. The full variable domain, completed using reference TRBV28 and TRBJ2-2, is DVKVTQSSRYLVKRTGEKVFLECVQDMDHENMFWYRQDPGLGLRLIYFSYDVKMKEKGDIPEGYSVSREKKERFSLILESASTNQTSMYLCASTGVAGAFGELFFGEGSRLTVL.